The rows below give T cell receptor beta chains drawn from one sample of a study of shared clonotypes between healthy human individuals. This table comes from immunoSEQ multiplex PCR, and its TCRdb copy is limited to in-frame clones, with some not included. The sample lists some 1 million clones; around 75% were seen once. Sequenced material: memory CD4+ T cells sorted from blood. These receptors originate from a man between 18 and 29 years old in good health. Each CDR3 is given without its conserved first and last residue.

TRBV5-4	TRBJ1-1	ASSQGGTEAF
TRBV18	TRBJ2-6	ASSRTQQGIRGANVLT
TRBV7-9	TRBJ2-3	ASSRGEIDTQY
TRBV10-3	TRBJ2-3	AISKGEGTDTQY
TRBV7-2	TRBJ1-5	ASSLSKDYPQH
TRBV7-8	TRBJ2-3	ASSLGGQGITDTQY
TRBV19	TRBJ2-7	ASRDDRSSYEQY
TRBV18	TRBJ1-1	ASSQAHNTEAF
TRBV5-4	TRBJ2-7	ASSLGQGAMYEQY
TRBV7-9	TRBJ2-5	ASSLETPGAQY
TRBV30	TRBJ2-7	AWRGTGRMYEQY
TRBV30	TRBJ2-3	AWSSSGSAIGGA
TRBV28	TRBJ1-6	ASRRGFNSPLH
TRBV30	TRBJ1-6	AWSVLPGINSPLH
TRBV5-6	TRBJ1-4	ASSLGGQTNEKLF
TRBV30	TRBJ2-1	AWSVRDEQF
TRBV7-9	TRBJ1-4	ASSLVDSREKLF
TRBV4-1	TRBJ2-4	ASSPGSGGRPLENIQY
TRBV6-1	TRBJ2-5	ASSDRGGREETQY
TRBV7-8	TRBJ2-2	ASSITSSAGELF
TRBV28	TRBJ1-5	ASRGRGNQPQH
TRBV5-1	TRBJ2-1	ASSHLAGALNEQF
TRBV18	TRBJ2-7	ASSPKGATYEQY
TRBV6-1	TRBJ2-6	ASSEASTGGANVLT
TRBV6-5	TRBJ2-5	ASSTPGRGRETQY
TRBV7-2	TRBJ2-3	ASSLGPLAGGTDTQY
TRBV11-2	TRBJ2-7	ASSLVGGTLSYEQY
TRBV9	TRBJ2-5	ASSVVAAGIQETQY
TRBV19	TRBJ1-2	ASSRTGEGNGYT
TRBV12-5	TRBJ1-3	ASGPDTLAGPIY
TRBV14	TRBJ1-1	ASRLRGQGTEAF
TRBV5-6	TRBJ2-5	ASSLELTGGRETQY
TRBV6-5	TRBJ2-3	ASSYSGYSTDTQY
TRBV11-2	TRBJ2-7	ASMGLTGSSYEQY
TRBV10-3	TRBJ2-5	AISQREGPETQY
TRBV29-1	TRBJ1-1	SVDETGGAFEAF
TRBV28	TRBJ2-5	ASRMSGQETQY
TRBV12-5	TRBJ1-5	ASGPQSTGSQH
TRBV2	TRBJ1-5	ASRAGTSVGNQPQH
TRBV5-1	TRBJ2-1	ASKGTGPEQF